The clone carrying this T cell receptor beta chain was seen once. Its specificity is unknown. The data were obtained in a study of radiotherapy plus CTLA-4 blockade in lung cancer. Across the whole study: The study recorded objective responses in 18% of patients and disease control in roughly 34%. General study results and limits: TCR clones from tumors expanded in blood after radiotherapy plus ipilimumab. Early shifts in blood T cell clones, with interferon-beta, reportedly predicted response best.

Chemo-refractory metastatic non-small-cell lung cancer patients underwent focal radiation alongside CTLA-4 blockade with ipilimumab. This CDR3 has 14 residues. Germline-derived CDR1 and CDR2 are SGHTA and FQGNSA. Trimming pared 5 bases from V and 6 bases from J, leaving 13 bases between. Only in-frame clones appear in the TCRdb table, and some are missing; sequencing was by immunoSEQ multiplex PCR. The data contain about 51,000 clones, 70% to 80% of them seen just once; the ten biggest clones take up around 8.8%. The chain joins TRBV7-2 to TRBJ1-4; no reliable D call. This TCR came from a human donor with non-small cell lung cancer who had a complete response to radiotherapy plus ipilimumab. The sequenced sample was peripheral blood, obtained from a patient treated with radiotherapy plus ipilimumab. CDR3 protein: CASSDRTGDEKLFF. CDR3 nucleotides: TGTGCCAGCAGCGACCGAACCGGGGATGAAAAACTGTTTTTT.